This T cell receptor beta chain was captured by sequencing in a study of shared clonotypes between healthy human individuals (dated by TCRdb to 2019 to 2021). General notes on the study: The cohort comprised a couple of women and a few men aged 18 to 49 years. For each donor, three plates each were used for CD4 naive and CD4 memory, two plates were used for CD8 naive, and one plate was used for CD8 memory. Blood TCR repertoires of about five healthy adults were deeply sequenced to estimate repertoire size and the extent of clonotype sharing between individuals. To increase sequencing depth and limit assay-specific biases, TCR repertoire library preparation and sequencing were carried out by different laboratories using diverse techniques. Each donor's leukapheresis produced roughly between roughly 0.85 and 9.5 billion PBMCs. The paper as a whole reports these results and caveats: Sampling was limited to blood, and TCR repertoires in tissue likely differ from TCR repertoires in blood. Incomplete sequencing was indicated by rarefaction of sorted-subset datasets, despite the large sequencing depth. When several donors were compared, the shared fraction of clonotypes was around 5% for naive CD4, over 3% for naive CD8, roughly 2.3% for memory CD4, and around 0.4% for memory CD8. Pairwise subsampling indicated that sequencing depth was expected to affect the degree of clonotype sharing among donors. Compared with non-shared clonotypes, the clonotypes found in all four sorted-subset donors had higher generation probabilities. Larger estimated clonotype richness was generally found for naive subsets than for memory subsets. Because the study included only a small number of donors, the genetic and exposure-history diversity represented was limited.

The germline V gene supplies CDR1 SGHRS and CDR2 YFSETQ. The CDR3 runs 16 residues from the cysteine to the phenylalanine. Of the read, only the CDR3 DNA is kept; its 48 bases are in frame from base 1. V trim: 4 bases; J trim: 6 bases; unmatched bases: 9. Using the deep immunoSEQ assay, TCR CDR3 regions were amplified from genomic DNA by multiplex PCR. Extracted genomic DNA from each cell subset was distributed evenly across all wells of several immunoSEQ 96-well plates, and each plate was treated as a replicate. Each replicate PCR for sorted subsets received 150 to 250 ng genomic DNA, equal to tens of thousands of T cell genomes. The purified libraries were quantified using a Qubit 3.0 fluorometer, sized with a Bioanalyzer 2100, and then quantified again using the KAPA Library Quantification kit. Every immunoSEQ 96-well plate was sequenced on a separate single-read 150-cycle Illumina NextSeq 550 flow cell. The published analysis was carried out like this. Because the immunoSEQ output held only junctional sequences and lacked quality scores, the filtering could not match the filtering applied to full-length reads. Sequences were annotated with PyIR, a Python wrapper for IgBLAST v1.9, and V/J genes and CDR3 were assigned using IMGT germline references. Reads were filtered out if the reads had weak V/J assignments (E-value above 1e-6), no CDR3, stop codons, out-of-frame junctions, or ambiguous translated residues. V3J clonotypes were defined by identical inferred V gene, J gene, and CDR3 amino acid sequence. Percentage overlap between repertoires was calculated by dividing the number of shared unique clonotypes by the size of the smaller repertoire. Repertoire richness was assessed with RTK rarefaction, the Chao1 estimator, and Recon v2.1 estimates of unobserved clonotypes. Generation probabilities for all TCRbeta clonotypes obtained by the gDNA method from a few donors were computed using OLGA. TCRdb retrieved this table from immuneACCESS and kept in-frame rearrangements only. Not all clones are present; in checked studies, unresolved V genes account for under half, and no reason is known for the remainder. Clone size and the V and J calls come from that table; the DNA yielded D and trimming. The sample profile shows approximately 2.4 million clones; approximately 94% of them were found once. The ten largest make up more than 0.1% of the sample.

The donors were healthy, HIV-negative adults with no recently reported acute infections or vaccinations. Every donor was a Caucasian adult residing in Nashville, Tennessee, USA. CD4+ T cells were enriched by magnetic negative selection; naive cells were then positively selected on CD45RA, and the negative fraction formed the memory subset. Blood was collected by leukapheresis, and PBMCs were isolated by Ficoll-Histopaque density gradient centrifugation and then cryopreserved in liquid nitrogen vapor phase. Analytical flow cytometry was used to check the purity and quantity of each magnetically sorted T cell population. Genomic DNA was isolated from each sorted fraction and quantified by UV absorbance on a Nanodrop 2000c. A word on this clone: The antigen it recognizes is unknown. No clone much larger than this one lies a single base away; base qualities are absent.

The V and J segments used are TRBV5-1 and TRBJ1-6; 8 of the junction bases match TRBD1. The sequencing sample was made of naive CD4+ T cells sorted from blood. The cell subset or site label corresponds to: CD45RA+ positively selected. The TCR originated in a man younger than 35 in good health. CDR3 sequence: CASSPQTGAANSPLHF. The nucleotides read TGCGCCAGCAGCCCGCAGACAGGGGCCGCTAATTCACCCCTCCACTTT.